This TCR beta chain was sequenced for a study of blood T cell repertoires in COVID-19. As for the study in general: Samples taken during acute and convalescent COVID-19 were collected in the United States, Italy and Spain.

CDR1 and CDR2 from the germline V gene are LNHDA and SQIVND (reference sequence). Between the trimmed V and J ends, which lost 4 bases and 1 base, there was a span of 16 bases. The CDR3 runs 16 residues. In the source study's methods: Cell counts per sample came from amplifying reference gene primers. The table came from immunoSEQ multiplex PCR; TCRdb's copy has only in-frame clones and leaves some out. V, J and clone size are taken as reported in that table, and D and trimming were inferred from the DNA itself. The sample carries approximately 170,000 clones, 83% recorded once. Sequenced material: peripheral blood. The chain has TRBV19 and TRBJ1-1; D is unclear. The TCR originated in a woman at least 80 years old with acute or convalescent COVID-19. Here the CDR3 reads CASSTREGIKNTEAFF. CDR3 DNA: TGTGCCAGTAGTACCCGAGAGGGCATTAAGAACACTGAAGCTTTCTTT.